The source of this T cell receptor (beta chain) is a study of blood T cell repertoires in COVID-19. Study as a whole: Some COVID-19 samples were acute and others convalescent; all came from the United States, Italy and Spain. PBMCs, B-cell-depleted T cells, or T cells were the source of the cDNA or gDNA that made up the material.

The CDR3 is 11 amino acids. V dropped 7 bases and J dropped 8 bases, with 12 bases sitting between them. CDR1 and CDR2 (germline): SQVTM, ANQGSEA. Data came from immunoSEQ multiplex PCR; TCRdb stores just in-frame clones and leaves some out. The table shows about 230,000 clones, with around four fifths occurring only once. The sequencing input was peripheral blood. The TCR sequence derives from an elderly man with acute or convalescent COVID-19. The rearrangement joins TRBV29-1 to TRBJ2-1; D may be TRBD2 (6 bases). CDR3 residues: CSGTSSDEQFF. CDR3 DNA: TGCAGCGGCACTAGCAGCGATGAGCAGTTCTTC.